A single sample gave rise to the 19 T cell receptor beta chains below, sequenced in a study of OX40 agonist ivuxolimab in advanced cancers. The protocol was immunoSEQ multiplex PCR, while the TCRdb copy is restricted to in-frame clones and leaves out a portion. The table has some 77,000 clones, around 91% seen once. The sample was CD4+ or CD8+ T cells sorted from blood, taken in a trial of the OX40 agonist ivuxolimab. These receptors came from an adult with an advanced solid tumor such as melanoma, head and neck, liver or kidney cancer.

V usage is TRBV5-1 and J usage is TRBJ2-3; 15 nucleotides align to TRBD2. The CDR3 sequence is 18 residues long. Germline CDR1 is SGHRS and CDR2 is YFSETQ. The V gene end was trimmed by 4 bases and the J gene end by 0 bases; junction bases not matched to a gene: 6. In DNA form, the CDR3 reads TGCGCCAGCAGCCCGGGACTAGCGGGGGGTCTAAGCACAGATACGCAGTATTTT. This translates into CASSPGLAGGLSTDTQYF.

This rearrangement joins TRBV5-4 to TRBJ1-4, with 7 bases aligning to TRBD1. CDR1 and CDR2 from the germline V gene are SGHNT and YYREEE (reference sequence). Losses at the gene ends were 6 bases for V and 3 bases for J; bases not matched to a gene: 2. The CDR3 spans 13 residues. As DNA, the CDR3 is TGTGCCAGCACGGGACAGCCTAATGAAAAACTGTTTTTT. Residues: CASTGQPNEKLFF.

This chain connects TRBV10-3 to TRBJ2-6; TRBD2 might be the D (6 bases). Germline-derived CDR1 and CDR2 are ENHRY and SYGVKD. V lost 0 bases to trimming and J lost 0 bases, with 15 bases between them. The CDR3 loop spans 19 amino acids. The CDR3 DNA reads as TGTGCCATCAGTGAGTCGAGTTGGGCGGGGAGCTCTGGGGCCAACGTCCTGACTTTC. Translation: CAISESSWAGSSGANVLTF.

This chain links TRBV7-2 with TRBJ2-7, with a tentative D call TRBD1 (5 bases). V was shortened by 5 bases and J by 1 base, with 15 bases between the two germline ends. CDR1 is SGHTA, CDR2 FQGNSA, per germline. This CDR3 is 15 amino acids long. As DNA, the CDR3 is TGTGCCAGCAGCCCTTTGGCAGGGTCGTCCTACGAGCAGTACTTC. Its translation: CASSPLAGSSYEQYF.

The V gene is TRBV2, the J gene TRBJ2-7; D is tentatively TRBD1 or TRBD2 (7 bases each). Germline V CDR1 and CDR2: SNHLY, FYNNEI. V dropped 8 bases and J dropped 7 bases, with 15 bases sitting between them. This CDR3 spans 12 amino acids. The CDR3 loop reads CASGQGGPEQYF. CDR3 DNA sequence: TGTGCCAGCGGCCAGGGGGGGCCGGAGCAGTACTTC.

This chain uses TRBV11-3 with TRBJ2-2; D may correspond to TRBD1 or TRBD2 (6 bases each). The V end lost 5 bases, the J end lost 3 bases, and 13 bases lay between the germline ends. CDR3 length equals 15 residues. The germline V gene encodes CDR1 SGHNT and CDR2 YENEEA. The CDR3 bases are TGTGCCAGCAGCCCAAGCCGGGGGCACACCGGGGAGCTGTTTTTT. The encoded protein is CASSPSRGHTGELFF.

The chain joins TRBV20-1 to TRBJ2-5; D remains ambiguous. V was trimmed by 0 bases and J by 5 bases, leaving 1 base between them. The length of the CDR3 is 10 residues. The V gene's germline CDR1 is DFQATT and CDR2 SNEGSKA (reference sequence). This CDR3 is CSAREETQYF. The CDR3 DNA follows: TGCAGTGCTAGAGAGGAGACCCAGTACTTC.

V usage is TRBV28 and J usage is TRBJ1-3; a possible D gene is TRBD1 (5 bases). This CDR3 spans 17 amino acids. Germline CDR1 and CDR2: MDHEN and SYDVKM. V was trimmed by 5 bases and J by 0 bases, leaving 17 bases between them. CDR3 sequence (DNA): TGTGCCAGCAGTCCCCAGGGACGGAGCTTCTCTGGAAACACCATATATTTT. Its protein product is CASSPQGRSFSGNTIYF.

The J gene is TRBJ2-1, the V gene TRBV11-2, with D uncertain. Germline CDR1 reads SGHAT; CDR2 reads FQNNGV. The germline V and J ends were trimmed by 2 bases and 5 bases, with 16 bases remaining between them. There are 16 residues in the CDR3. CDR3 amino acids: CASSLSRVPKNNEQFF. The CDR3 bases are TGTGCCAGCAGCTTAAGCCGGGTCCCAAAGAACAATGAGCAGTTCTTC.

This clone showed up just a few times. Additional DNA sequences in this sample encode the identical CDR3. The rearrangement uses TRBV7-2 and TRBJ1-1, with D uncertain. CDR1 and CDR2 (germline): SGHTA, FQGNSA. The CDR3 is made up of 13 amino acids. Deletions cut 1 base from V and 4 bases from J, with 7 bases between. The chain's CDR3 is CASSLGMGTEAFF. The CDR3 DNA sequence: TGTGCCAGCAGCTTAGGAATGGGCACTGAAGCTTTCTTT.

The chain uses TRBV30 and TRBJ1-3, with D perhaps TRBD1 (5 bases). The V end lost 4 bases, the J end lost 0 bases, and 7 bases lay between the germline ends. The CDR3 is 13 amino acids. From germline, CDR1 is GTSNPN and CDR2 SVGIG (reference sequence). This chain's CDR3 is CAWTGLSGNTIYF. The CDR3 nucleotides are TGTGCCTGGACAGGGCTCTCTGGAAACACCATATATTTT.

This clone has only one observation. The CDR3 DNA follows: TGTGCCTGGAGTGCCGGGACAGGGAGAGAAAAACTGTTTTTT. Its protein is CAWSAGTGREKLFF. V gene TRBV30 combines with J gene TRBJ1-4; TRBD1 matches at 9 bases. This CDR3 spans 14 amino acids. V was pared by 1 base and J by 8 bases, with 5 bases of the junction left unmatched. The germline V gene encodes CDR1 GTSNPN and CDR2 SVGIG (reference sequence).

This rearrangement joins TRBV13 to TRBJ1-1, with unresolved D. This CDR3 spans 12 amino acids. Germline V lookup: CDR1 PRHDT, CDR2 FYEKMQ (reference sequence). Trimming removed 2 bases from V and 8 bases from J, with 9 bases in between. The CDR3 reads CASSLWPAEAFF. In DNA, the CDR3 is TGTGCCAGCAGCTTATGGCCAGCCGAAGCTTTCTTT.

The V and J genes are TRBV2 and TRBJ1-1; D uncertain. This CDR3 is 13 amino acids long. Germline-derived CDR1 and CDR2 are SNHLY and FYNNEI. V was pared by 2 bases and J by 5 bases, with 9 bases between. In DNA form, the CDR3 reads TGTGCCAGCAGTGAAAATCTGGGAACTGAAGCTTTCTTT. As protein: CASSENLGTEAFF.

This rearrangement joins TRBV2 to TRBJ1-1, with D possibly being TRBD1 (5 bases). Trimming took off 5 bases at V and 0 bases at J, with 16 bases between the two ends. The germline V gene has CDR1 SNHLY and CDR2 FYNNEI. The CDR3 covers 16 residues. The CDR3 DNA reads TGTGCCAGCAGTTACAGGCCCCCGGGGATGAACACTGAAGCTTTCTTT. This sequence encodes CASSYRPPGMNTEAFF.

The rearrangement joins TRBV30 to TRBJ2-7; D possibly matches TRBD1 or TRBD2 (5 bases each). The V gene's germline CDR1 is GTSNPN and CDR2 SVGIG (reference sequence). The CDR3 covers 16 residues. Trimming removed 1 base at V and 0 bases at J, with 16 bases between. The CDR3, as DNA: TGTGCCTGGAGTGACCCAGGGAGAAGTGGCTCCTACGAGCAGTACTTC. This sequence encodes CAWSDPGRSGSYEQYF.

Here the CDR3 reads CAISESDGHSGNTIYF. The CDR3 region has the DNA TGTGCCATCAGTGAGTCTGACGGCCACTCTGGAAACACCATATATTTT. This sequence joins TRBV10-3 and TRBJ1-3; D remains ambiguous. The germline V gene has CDR1 ENHRY and CDR2 SYGVKD. The ends were cut back, 0 bases at V and 0 bases at J, with 9 bases in the middle. This CDR3 comprises 16 residues.

The J gene is TRBJ1-4, the V gene TRBV29-1; D is uncertain. Trimming cost V 7 bases and J 0 bases, with 9 bases left between them. CDR3 size: 13 residues. CDR1 SQVTM and CDR2 ANQGSEA come from the germline V gene. CDR3 region: CSARHATNEKLFF. The CDR3 DNA reads as TGCAGCGCCAGACATGCAACTAATGAAAAACTGTTTTTT.

This clone was counted a single time. This chain joins TRBV7-9 and TRBJ2-5, with D possibly matching TRBD1 (6 bases). Between the trimmed V and J ends, which lost 5 bases and 2 bases, there was a span of 12 bases. The CDR3 consists of 14 residues. In germline, CDR1 is SEHNR, CDR2 FQNEAQ (reference sequence). The CDR3 DNA reads TGTGCCAGCAGCATCGGACAGACGCAAGAGACCCAGTACTTC. Its translation: CASSIGQTQETQYF.